This T cell receptor (beta chain) originates from a study of beta chain features in type 1 diabetes. Sorted CD4+ subsets: naive, central memory, regulatory, stem cell-like memory (CD45RO/CCR7/CD25/CD127/CD95/CD27 panel). Each of the sorted populations had a purity greater than 95%. Only a few counts were recorded for this clone. Its antigen is currently unknown. TCRB transcripts that were expressed got sequenced, as all of the isolated RNA had been reverse transcribed. Libraries were prepared by immunoSEQ multiplex PCR; TCRdb keeps only in-frame clonotypes and omits some of them. Seen here are 280,000 or so clones, approximately 15% observed once, and the top ten hold less than 0.02%. Study-wide results and limits: Moderately but significantly shorter TCRB CDR3s were found in Type 1 diabetes patients in all four CD4+ subsets. A possible short-template PCR bias applies equally to patients and controls. There was no resolution here of whether HLA type influences TCRB rearrangement.

Sequencing was performed on naive CD4+ T cells from blood. This receptor was identified in a young man with type 1 diabetes.

CDR3 nucleotide sequence: TGCGCCAGCAGCTTGGCCAAGCGGGGGGTGGTCTATGAGCAGTTCTTC. Amino acid sequence: CASSLAKRGVVYEQFF. This sequence joins TRBV5-1 and TRBJ2-1, with 9 nucleotides matching TRBD2. The CDR3 consists of 16 residues. The ends lost 0 bases at V and 8 bases at J; junction bases unmatched: 9. Germline-derived CDR1 and CDR2 are SGHRS and YFSETQ. Combining the CDR3 with reference TRBV5-1 and TRBJ2-1 gives the whole variable domain KAGVTQTPRYLIKTRGQQVTLSCSPISGHRSVSWYQQTPGQGLQFLFEYFSETQRNKGNFPGRFSGRQFSNSRSEMNVSTLELGDSALYLCASSLAKRGVVYEQFFGPGTRLTVL.